Below, 19 T cell receptor beta chains from the same sample are listed, as sequenced in a study of T cell clonotyping in hematopoietic cell transplantation. Time point: recipient sample about 28 days before transplant, after cytoreduction. Assay: immunoSEQ multiplex PCR; the TCRdb copy retains only in-frame clones and omits some. The table includes about 9,000 clones, around 80% detected once. Sequenced material: peripheral blood mononuclear cells, taken before stem cell transplant. These receptors all stem from a man aged 55 to 70 with acute myeloid leukemia. Some clones in this sample may be carry-over from other donors' samples.

The chain is built from TRBV6-1 and TRBJ1-5, with D uncertain. Trimming cost V 6 bases and J 3 bases, with 12 bases left between them. Germline CDR1 reads MNHNS; CDR2 reads SASEGT. The CDR3 runs 14 residues. CDR3 loop: CASRGRPPNQPQHF. The CDR3 DNA is TGTGCCAGCAGAGGACGGCCTCCCAATCAGCCCCAGCATTTT.

V and J are TRBV20-1 and TRBJ2-7; a weak D match, TRBD1 (6 bases). In germline, CDR1 is DFQATT, CDR2 SNEGSKA (reference sequence). V was trimmed by 5 bases and J by 3 bases, leaving 8 bases between them. The CDR3 has 11 residues. CDR3 residues: CSASQGYEQYF. CDR3 bases: TGCAGTGCTTCACAGGGCTACGAGCAGTACTTC.

In regard to this clone: The same CDR3 is also encoded by other DNA sequences in this sample. The CDR3 region is CASSLAPLETQYF. Written as DNA, the CDR3 is TGCGCCAGCAGCTTGGCCCCTTTGGAGACCCAGTACTTC. The genes are TRBV5-1 and TRBJ2-5; D is uncertain. Germline lookup yields CDR1 SGHRS and CDR2 YFSETQ. The CDR3 covers 13 residues. Trimming took off 0 bases at V and 5 bases at J, with 8 bases between the two ends. Together with reference TRBV5-1 and TRBJ2-5, the CDR3 gives the full variable domain: KAGVTQTPRYLIKTRGQQVTLSCSPISGHRSVSWYQQTPGQGLQFLFEYFSETQRNKGNFPGRFSGRQFSNSRSEMNVSTLELGDSALYLCASSLAPLETQYFGPGTRLLVL.

This chain connects TRBV19 to TRBJ1-6, with 8 bases that match TRBD1. CDR1 and CDR2 (germline): LNHDA, SQIVND (reference sequence). V shed 1 base, J shed 10 bases, and the junction held 6 bases outside the gene matches. CDR3 length equals 15 residues. In DNA form, the CDR3 reads TGTGCCAGTAGTATAGGTGGACAGGGTGAATCACCCCTCCACTTT. As protein: CASSIGGQGESPLHF.

The chain uses TRBV27 and TRBJ2-1; D not certain. Trimming shortened V by 3 bases and J by 9 bases, and 6 bases separated the two germline ends. The length of the CDR3 is 11 residues. From germline, CDR1 is MNHEY and CDR2 SMNVEV (reference sequence). The CDR3 DNA reads as TGTGCCAGCAGTTTTCAGGCTGAGCAGTTCTTC. Protein sequence: CASSFQAEQFF.

The V call is TRBV4-1, the J call TRBJ2-3, with 11 bases identical to TRBD2. The CDR3 is made up of 16 amino acids. Trimming took 5 bases from V and 2 from J; bases not matched to a gene: 6. The V gene's germline CDR1 is MGHRA and CDR2 YSYEKL. CDR3: CASSLGLADTTDTQYF. The CDR3 nucleotides read TGCGCCAGCAGCTTGGGACTAGCGGATACCACAGATACGCAGTATTTT.

The V and J genes are TRBV7-9 and TRBJ1-5; 7 bases fit TRBD1. V gave up 6 bases and J gave up 7 bases; unmatched junction bases: 6. This CDR3 has 13 residues. Germline V gene lookup returns CDR1 SEHNR and CDR2 FQNEAQ (reference sequence). The CDR3 loop reads CASSYGQEQPQHF. The CDR3 nucleotides are TGTGCCAGCAGTTACGGACAGGAGCAGCCCCAGCATTTT.

The chain links TRBV15 to TRBJ2-3; D gene ambiguous. Germline loops: CDR1 LNHNV, CDR2 YYDKDF (reference sequence). The V and J ends lost 1 base and 0 bases respectively, with 11 bases between them. The CDR3 covers 16 residues. CDR3 in amino acids: CATSRVGVLSTDTQYF. The CDR3, as DNA: TGTGCCACCAGCAGAGTCGGAGTCTTAAGCACAGATACGCAGTATTTT.

The V call is TRBV7-9, the J call TRBJ1-1; D gene unclear. Trimming shortened V by 6 bases and J by 0 bases, and 11 bases separated the two germline ends. Germline V CDR1 and CDR2: SEHNR, FQNEAQ (reference sequence). The CDR3 has 14 amino acids. The CDR3 nucleotides read TGTGCCAGCAGTCCGCCGCAGGTGAACACTGAAGCTTTCTTT. Translated, it gives CASSPPQVNTEAFF.

This chain joins TRBV27 and TRBJ2-2, with 8 bases identical to TRBD1. J gave up 4 bases and V 10 bases, and 14 bases lay outside the gene matches. This CDR3 comprises 16 residues. CDR1 and CDR2 (germline): MNHEY, SMNVEV (reference sequence). CDR3 nucleotide sequence: TGTGCCACCCGCGGACTGCAGGGGGCGGGCACCGGGGAGCTGTTTTTT. Its protein product is CATRGLQGAGTGELFF.

This chain joins TRBV30 and TRBJ2-6, with D tentatively TRBD1 (6 bases). The germline V and J ends were trimmed by 3 bases and 3 bases, with 12 bases remaining between them. The CDR3 is made up of 15 amino acids. The V gene's germline CDR1 is GTSNPN and CDR2 SVGIG (reference sequence). The CDR3 DNA reads TGTGCCTGGAGGATCACAGGGAGTGGGGCCAACGTCCTGACTTTC. Protein product: CAWRITGSGANVLTF.

The chain uses TRBV7-8 and TRBJ1-2; D is perhaps TRBD1 (5 bases). V was shortened by 1 base and J by 6 bases, with 12 bases between the two germline ends. This CDR3 has 14 residues. The V gene's germline CDR1 is SGHVS and CDR2 FQNEAQ. CDR3 bases: TGTGCCAGCAGCTTAGGGGGCAGGGCTAATGGCTACACCTTC. Translation gives CASSLGGRANGYTF.

The genes are TRBV4-1 and TRBJ2-1; TRBD2 agrees at 10 bases. The CDR3 covers 19 residues. Trimming cost V 6 bases and J 5 bases; bases outside gene matches: 19. Germline CDR1 and CDR2: MGHRA and YSYEKL. The CDR3 DNA follows: TGCGCCAGCAGGGGGAGAGCTAGCGGGGGCCCTCCGAACCACAATGAGCAGTTCTTC. Encoded protein: CASRGRASGGPPNHNEQFF.

In this sample, this clone turned up a few times. The chain couples TRBV5-1 to TRBJ1-3; 7 nucleotides align to TRBD1. The V gene end was trimmed by 3 bases and the J gene end by 3 bases; junction bases not matched to a gene: 3. Looked up from germline, CDR1 is SGHRS and CDR2 is YFSETQ. The CDR3 is 14 residues long. The CDR3 loop reads CASSSGTDGNTIYF. The CDR3 DNA is TGCGCCAGCAGCTCCGGGACAGATGGAAACACCATATATTTT.

The rearrangement links TRBV9 to TRBJ1-1; 11 nucleotides line up with TRBD1. V lost 3 bases to trimming and J lost 4 bases; unmatched junction nucleotides: 5. The CDR3 covers 15 residues. Looked up from germline, CDR1 is SGDLS and CDR2 is YYNGEE. The CDR3 DNA is TGTGCCAGCAGCGGAACCGGGACAGGGGGCACTGAAGCTTTCTTT. Its translation is CASSGTGTGGTEAFF.

This chain connects TRBV19 to TRBJ2-5, with TRBD2 identical over 7 bases. CDR1 is LNHDA, CDR2 SQIVND, per germline (reference sequence). The J segment lost 2 bases and the V segment lost 3 bases, leaving 3 bases of the junction unmatched. This CDR3 contains 14 residues. This CDR3 reads CASSIGRDQETQYF. DNA of the CDR3: TGTGCCAGTAGTATTGGGAGGGATCAAGAGACCCAGTACTTC.

The chain carries TRBV10-3 and TRBJ2-7, with TRBD2 as a possible D gene (6 bases). The V and J ends lost 6 bases and 7 bases respectively, with 10 bases between them. In germline, CDR1 is ENHRY, CDR2 SYGVKD. The CDR3 is 11 residues long. The CDR3 DNA sequence: TGTGCCATCAGGGGCCGGGAGGAGCAGTACTTC. The encoded protein is CAIRGREEQYF.

V and J are TRBV30 and TRBJ1-4; the match to TRBD1 covers 7 bases. The length of the CDR3 is 15 residues. Unmatched junction bases numbered 7, after V lost 6 bases and J lost 0 bases. CDR1 and CDR2 from the germline V gene are GTSNPN and SVGIG (reference sequence). The CDR3 here is CACRTGVTTNEKLFF. CDR3 nucleotides: TGTGCCTGCAGAACAGGGGTAACAACTAATGAAAAACTGTTTTTT.

The chain recombines TRBV7-2 with TRBJ2-7; D is ambiguous. Trimming pared 1 base from V and 0 bases from J, leaving 13 bases between. This CDR3 is built from 16 residues. The germline CDR1 and CDR2 sequences are SGHTA and FQGNSA. The CDR3 loop reads CASSLEAGGSSYEQYF. The CDR3 bases are TGTGCCAGCAGCTTAGAGGCTGGCGGTAGCTCCTACGAGCAGTACTTC.